Following are 20 T cell receptor beta chains from one sample sequenced in a study of T cell responses to AZD1222 COVID-19 vaccine. Assay used: immunoSEQ multiplex PCR; TCRdb lists only in-frame clones, some missing. The sample shows approximately 150,000 clones, less than 95% of them seen only once. Material: peripheral blood, obtained 28 days after the second AZD1222 dose. These receptors were taken from an adult who received the AZD1222 COVID-19 vaccine.

The rearrangement joins TRBV6-6 to TRBJ2-7; D tentatively fits TRBD1 or TRBD2 (5 bases each). Per the germline V gene, CDR1 is MNHNY and CDR2 is SVGAGI (reference sequence). V lost 7 bases and J lost 0, with 10 bases in between. The CDR3 extends over 13 amino acids. The CDR3 DNA follows: TGTGCCAGCAAAAGGGACGGCTCCTACGAGCAGTACTTC. Translation gives CASKRDGSYEQYF.

This sequence joins TRBV7-9 and TRBJ1-2, with D possibly being TRBD1 (6 bases). This CDR3 spans 11 amino acids. The germline V and J ends were trimmed by 9 bases and 6 bases, with 11 bases remaining between them. Germline-derived CDR1 and CDR2 are SEHNR and FQNEAQ (reference sequence). For the CDR3, the DNA is TGTGCCAGTCCGGGGGGCGATGGCTACACCTTC. It translates to CASPGGDGYTF.

The CDR3 here is CASSRGEWGYTF. The CDR3 DNA reads as TGTGCCAGCAGTAGAGGGGAATGGGGCTACACCTTC. The V call is TRBV7-9, the J call TRBJ1-2; a weak D match, TRBD1 (5 bases). CDR3 length: 12 amino acids. V lost 6 bases and J 8 bases, leaving 13 bases between the germline ends. In germline, CDR1 is SEHNR, CDR2 FQNEAQ (reference sequence). Combining the CDR3 with reference TRBV7-9 and TRBJ1-2 gives the whole variable domain DTGVSQNPRHKITKRGQNVTFRCDPISEHNRLYWYRQTLGQGPEFLTYFQNEAQLEKSRLLSDRFSAERPKGSFSTLEIQRTEQGDSAMYLCASSRGEWGYTFGSGTRLTVV.

The rearrangement joins TRBV18 to TRBJ2-3; 7 nucleotides align to TRBD2. Germline CDR1 and CDR2: KGHSH and LQKENI. The V segment lost 1 base and the J segment 1 base; nucleotides outside the gene matches: 5. The CDR3 contains 16 residues. The CDR3, as DNA: TGTGCCAGCTCACCACTCGAAGGGAGGGGCACAGATACGCAGTATTTT. Protein product: CASSPLEGRGTDTQYF.

This rearrangement joins TRBV6-6 to TRBJ2-7; D may be TRBD1 or TRBD2 (5 bases each). Germline assignment: CDR1 MNHNY and CDR2 SVGAGI (reference sequence). V was pared by 7 bases and J by 2 bases, with 12 bases between. This CDR3 is built from 13 residues. This CDR3 is CASTVGTAYEQYF. CDR3 in DNA: TGTGCCAGCACCGTCGGGACGGCCTACGAGCAGTACTTC.

This rearrangement joins TRBV30 to TRBJ1-2; TRBD1 agrees at 12 bases. Per germline, CDR1 GTSNPN and CDR2 SVGIG (reference sequence). V gave up 3 bases and J gave up 8 bases; unmatched junction bases: 4. CDR3 length: 13 amino acids. The CDR3 here is CAWRGQGAGGYTF. In DNA form, the CDR3 reads TGTGCCTGGAGGGGACAGGGGGCGGGAGGCTACACCTTC.

The chain combines TRBV30 with TRBJ2-7, with 7 bases lining up with TRBD2. The germline V gene has CDR1 GTSNPN and CDR2 SVGIG (reference sequence). Losses at the gene ends were 5 bases for V and 3 bases for J; bases not matched to a gene: 10. CDR3 length: 14 amino acids. The CDR3 reads CAWGEGGVVYEQYF. The CDR3, as DNA: TGTGCCTGGGGGGAGGGAGGGGTGGTCTACGAGCAGTACTTC.

This sequence joins TRBV28 and TRBJ2-5; D could derive from TRBD1 or TRBD2 (5 bases each). This CDR3 has 12 residues. Trimming took off 10 bases at V and 6 bases at J, with 15 bases between the two ends. Germline CDR1 reads MDHEN; CDR2 reads SYDVKM. The DNA of the CDR3 is TGTGCCACTGGGGGTGAGGTAAAGACCCAGTACTTC. Translating it yields CATGGEVKTQYF.

The V gene is TRBV10-3, the J gene TRBJ1-4; 8 nucleotides line up with TRBD1. The junction had 2 bases not matched to a gene; V was cut back by 3 bases and J by 2 bases. The V gene's germline CDR1 is ENHRY and CDR2 SYGVKD. This CDR3 has 15 residues. The CDR3 reads CAISDTGGTNEKLFF. CDR3 DNA sequence: TGTGCCATCAGTGATACAGGGGGTACTAATGAAAAACTGTTTTTT.

CDR3 sequence reads: CASSGGADDEQYF. The CDR3 nucleotides read TGTGCCAGCAGCGGGGGGGCTGACGACGAGCAGTACTTC. This rearrangement joins TRBV6-5 to TRBJ2-7; 8 nucleotides match TRBD2. V shed 6 bases, J shed 5 bases, and the junction held 6 bases outside the gene matches. CDR3 size: 13 residues. Germline CDR1 is MNHEY and CDR2 is SVGAGI.

The V and J genes are TRBV3-1 (or the pseudogene TRBV3-2) and TRBJ2-5; TRBD1 is a possible D gene (7 bases). This CDR3 is 15 amino acids long. V shed 4 bases and J shed 5 bases, with 17 bases lying between them. Germline V gene lookup returns CDR1 LGHDT and CDR2 YNNKEL (reference sequence). CDR3 DNA: TGTGCCAGCAGCCGCGGGACAGCCAATTTGGAGACCCAGTACTTC. It translates to CASSRGTANLETQYF.

This clone has a single count. The chain has TRBV5-4 and TRBJ2-7; 7 nucleotides align to TRBD1. V was pared by 7 bases and J by 6 bases, with 16 bases of the junction left unmatched. The V gene's germline CDR1 is SGHNT and CDR2 YYREEE (reference sequence). The CDR3 is made up of 15 amino acids. CDR3 sequence: CASGLGQSNPGEQYF. In DNA form, the CDR3 reads TGTGCCAGCGGGTTGGGACAGAGCAATCCCGGCGAGCAGTACTTC.

The chain employs TRBV7-2 and TRBJ1-3; 7 positions agree with TRBD1. This CDR3 comprises 14 residues. The V gene's germline CDR1 is SGHTA and CDR2 FQGNSA. The trim removed 5 bases at V and 1 base at J, leaving 2 bases unmatched. CDR3 coding DNA: TGTGCCAGCAGCCCGACAGGGTCTGGAAACACCATATATTTT. Protein product: CASSPTGSGNTIYF.

This chain links TRBV5-1 with TRBJ1-2; D may be TRBD1 (5 bases). Trimming shortened V by 0 bases and J by 4 bases, and 10 bases separated the two germline ends. The CDR3 sequence is 14 residues long. Germline CDR1 is SGHRS and CDR2 is YFSETQ. The CDR3 region has the DNA TGCGCCAGCAGCTTGGATGGGGGGTCCTATGGCTACACCTTC. Translated: CASSLDGGSYGYTF.

V usage is TRBV2 and J usage is TRBJ2-1; D may be TRBD2 (6 bases). The CDR3 covers 14 residues. Germline V gene data show CDR1 as SNHLY and CDR2 as FYNNEI. V gave up 10 bases and J gave up 5 bases, with 18 bases separating them. The CDR3 nucleotides are TGTGCCACCGCCCGGGACTTGCCCAACAATGAGCAGTTCTTC. Translating it yields CATARDLPNNEQFF.

This chain joins TRBV19 and TRBJ1-2; a weak D match, TRBD1 (5 bases). Germline CDR1 reads LNHDA; CDR2 reads SQIVND (reference sequence). This CDR3 has 12 residues. V lost 1 base, J lost 6 bases, and 6 bases lay in between. The CDR3 region is CASSIVGDGYTF. The DNA of the CDR3 is TGTGCCAGTAGTATAGTGGGGGATGGCTACACCTTC.

This clone appeared a single time. The chain uses TRBV15 and TRBJ1-1; 8 bases are shared with TRBD1. The CDR3 is 12 residues long. The junction had 5 bases not matched to a gene; V was cut back by 11 bases and J by 3 bases. Per the germline V gene, CDR1 is LNHNV and CDR2 is YYDKDF (reference sequence). CDR3 loop: CAFRGQDTEAFF. In nucleotides, the CDR3 is TGTGCCTTTCGGGGACAGGACACTGAAGCTTTCTTT. Using reference TRBV15 and TRBJ1-1 for the parts outside the CDR3, the full variable domain is DAMVIQNPRYQVTQFGKPVTLSCSQTLNHNVMYWYQQKSSQAPKLLFHYYDKDFNNEADTPDNFQSRRPNTSFCFLDIRSPGLGDTAMYLCAFRGQDTEAFFGQGTRLTVV.

V and J are TRBV6-5 and TRBJ1-2; D ambiguous. This CDR3 is built from 14 residues. The ends were cut back, 7 bases at V and 2 bases at J, with 14 bases in the middle. Germline V gives CDR1 MNHEY, CDR2 SVGAGI. The CDR3 DNA reads TGTGCCAGCACGACGAGGACGGGAAACTATGGCTACACCTTC. Its protein is CASTTRTGNYGYTF.

The chain carries TRBV10-3 and TRBJ1-4; D ambiguous. Trimming left V 3 bases short and J 5 bases short, with 19 bases between. Germline V gene lookup returns CDR1 ENHRY and CDR2 SYGVKD. This CDR3 comprises 17 residues. The CDR3 DNA is TGTGCCATCAGTGATCCCCTCGGTGGAGCGGGGAATGAAAAACTGTTTTTT. Its protein product is CAISDPLGGAGNEKLFF.

This clone appeared once. The chain is built from TRBV2 and TRBJ1-5; D uncertain. Germline V gives CDR1 SNHLY, CDR2 FYNNEI. V shed 4 bases and J shed 4 bases, with 14 bases lying between them. CDR3 length equals 15 residues. CDR3 region: CASSGAPPGNQPQHF. The CDR3 region has the DNA TGTGCCAGCAGTGGGGCTCCTCCGGGGAATCAGCCCCAGCATTTT.